The text below deals with one TCR beta chain. Its antigen is as yet unknown. Germline CDR1 reads SGHVS; CDR2 reads FQNEAQ. The CDR3 totals 19 residues. V gave up 5 bases and J gave up 0 bases; unmatched junction bases: 13. The sample belongs to a study of OX40 agonist ivuxolimab in advanced cancers. Overall study: Head and neck, renal cell, melanoma or hepatocellular carcinoma were the cancers that dose-escalation patients had. Cohort: about 82% men, mean age 60, aged roughly 23 to 79. Checkpoint inhibitors had been given previously to roughly 36% of patients.

The table came from immunoSEQ multiplex PCR; TCRdb's copy has only in-frame clones and leaves some out. Among about 70,000 clones, roughly 80% were seen once, and the ten largest hold 6% to 8%. Study-wide results and limits: Among T cells, CD8+ cells averaged more expanded clones than CD4+ cells.

The chain links TRBV7-8 to TRBJ2-6, with 7 bases identical to TRBD1. This sequence was found in an adult with an advanced solid tumor such as melanoma, head and neck, liver or kidney cancer. Sequences were derived from CD4+ or CD8+ T cells sorted from blood, sampled in a trial of the OX40 agonist ivuxolimab. CDR3 nucleotide sequence: TGTGCCAGCAGCCCAATGTATGGGACAGAGATCTCTGGGGCCAACGTCCTGACTTTC. Its translation: CASSPMYGTEISGANVLTF.